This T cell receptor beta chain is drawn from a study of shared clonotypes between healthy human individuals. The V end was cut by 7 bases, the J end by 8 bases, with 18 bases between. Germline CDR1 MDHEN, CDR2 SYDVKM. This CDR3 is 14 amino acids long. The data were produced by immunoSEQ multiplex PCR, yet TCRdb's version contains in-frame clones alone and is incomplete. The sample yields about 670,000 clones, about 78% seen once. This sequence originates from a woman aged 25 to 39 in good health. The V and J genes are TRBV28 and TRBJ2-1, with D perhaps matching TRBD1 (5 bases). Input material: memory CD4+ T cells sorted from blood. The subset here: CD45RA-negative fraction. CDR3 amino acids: CASKGTAGNDEQFF. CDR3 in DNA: TGTGCCAGCAAGGGAACGGCAGGGAACGATGAGCAGTTCTTC.